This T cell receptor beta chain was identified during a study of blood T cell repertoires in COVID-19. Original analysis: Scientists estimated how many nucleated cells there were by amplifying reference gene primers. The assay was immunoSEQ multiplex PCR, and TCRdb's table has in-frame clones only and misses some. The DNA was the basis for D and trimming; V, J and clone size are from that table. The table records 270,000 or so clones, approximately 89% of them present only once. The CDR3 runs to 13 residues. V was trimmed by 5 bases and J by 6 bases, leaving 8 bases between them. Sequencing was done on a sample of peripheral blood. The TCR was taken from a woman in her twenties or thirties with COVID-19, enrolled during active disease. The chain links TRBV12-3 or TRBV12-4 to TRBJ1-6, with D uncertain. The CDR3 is CASSRLINSPLHF. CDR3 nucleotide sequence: TGTGCCAGCAGTCGGTTAATTAATTCACCCCTCCACTTT.